This T cell receptor (beta chain) was obtained from a study of Tregs in tolerant kidney transplant recipients. This clone was counted only a few times. The same CDR3 is also encoded by other DNA sequences in this sample. The CDR3 contains 11 residues. Trimming pared 3 bases from V and 3 bases from J, leaving 3 bases between. CDR1 is MNHNS and CDR2 is SASEGT in the germline V gene. Measured with immunoSEQ multiplex PCR; TCRdb has only the in-frame clones, and not every one. The profile covers some 240,000 clones, with roughly 80% appearing a single time and about 0.64% taken by the ten largest. The rearrangement joins TRBV6-1 to TRBJ2-7; no reliable D call. Material for sequencing was CD4+ T cells from blood. This TCR was recovered from a human donor in good health. CDR3 loop: CASSEFYEQYF. In DNA form, the CDR3 reads TGTGCCAGCAGTGAGTTCTACGAGCAGTACTTC.